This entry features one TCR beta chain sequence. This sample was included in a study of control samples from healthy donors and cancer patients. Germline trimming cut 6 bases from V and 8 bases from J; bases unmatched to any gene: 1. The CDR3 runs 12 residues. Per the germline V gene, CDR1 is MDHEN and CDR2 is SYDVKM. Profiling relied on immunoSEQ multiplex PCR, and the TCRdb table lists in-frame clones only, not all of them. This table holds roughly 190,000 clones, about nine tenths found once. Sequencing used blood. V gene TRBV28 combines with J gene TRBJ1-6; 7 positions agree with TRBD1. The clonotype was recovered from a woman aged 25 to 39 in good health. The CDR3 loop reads CASRTGHSPLHF. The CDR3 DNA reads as TGTGCCAGCAGGACAGGGCATTCACCCCTCCACTTT.